These 23 T cell receptor beta chains were all obtained from the same sample, sequenced in a study of Ad26.COV2.S vaccination and SARS-CoV-2 variants. Noted treatment: about 20 received Ad26.COV2.S at low or high dose, single or two shots; several received placebo; per-sample allocation not given. Material that was analyzed had been drawn on day 63 after the first vaccine or placebo injection. Clones were read by immunoSEQ multiplex PCR, and TCRdb kept only the in-frame ones, dropping some. In the table there are about 350,000 clones, about 89% of which are singletons. The material was peripheral blood, obtained in a trial of Ad26.COV2.S vaccine versus placebo. The receptors were sampled from a person aged 18-65 years who received the Ad26.COV2.S COVID-19 vaccine or a placebo.

This chain joins TRBV10-3 and TRBJ2-1; perhaps D is TRBD1 or TRBD2 (5 bases each). The germline V gene encodes CDR1 ENHRY and CDR2 SYGVKD. With 2 bases removed from V and 3 bases from J, the gap between germline ends came to 8 bases. The CDR3 has 14 residues. The CDR3 bases are TGTGCCATCAGTGAGGAGGGGATCTACAATGAGCAGTTCTTC. It yields the protein CAISEEGIYNEQFF.

This rearrangement joins TRBV6-2 or TRBV6-3 to TRBJ2-3; no clear D. The CDR3 extends over 15 amino acids. CDR1 and CDR2 from the germline V gene are MNHEY and SVGEGT. Trimming removed 0 bases at V and 4 bases at J, with 11 bases between. The CDR3 loop reads CASSYSNREADTQYF. The CDR3, as DNA: TGTGCCAGCAGTTACTCGAATCGCGAAGCAGATACGCAGTATTTT.

The rearrangement uses TRBV27 and TRBJ2-1; 7 bases match TRBD1. Germline CDR1 MNHEY, CDR2 SMNVEV (reference sequence). The CDR3 is made up of 14 amino acids. V was clipped by 4 bases and J by 5 bases; unmatched bases: 5. The CDR3 loop is CASSSLGTDNEQFF. CDR3 nucleotide sequence: TGTGCCAGCAGTTCCCTAGGGACAGACAATGAGCAGTTCTTC.

This chain links TRBV5-1 with TRBJ1-1, with D unclear. CDR3 length: 14 amino acids. Germline loops: CDR1 SGHRS, CDR2 YFSETQ. V was shortened by 6 bases and J by 1 base, with 13 bases between the two germline ends. The CDR3 nucleotides read TGCGCCAGCACTGTTGGCGCGGAGAACACTGAAGCTTTCTTT. Its protein is CASTVGAENTEAFF. The full variable domain, with the rest looked up from reference TRBV5-1 and TRBJ1-1, is KAGVTQTPRYLIKTRGQQVTLSCSPISGHRSVSWYQQTPGQGLQFLFEYFSETQRNKGNFPGRFSGRQFSNSRSEMNVSTLELGDSALYLCASTVGAENTEAFFGQGTRLTVV.

The J gene is TRBJ1-1, the V gene TRBV6-5; no clear D gene. Germline V CDR1 and CDR2: MNHEY, SVGAGI. The CDR3 contains 14 residues. Trimming pared 0 bases from V and 2 bases from J, leaving 7 bases between. CDR3 sequence (DNA): TGTGCCAGCAGTTACTCATGGGCAAACACTGAAGCTTTCTTT. Protein: CASSYSWANTEAFF.

The V and J genes are TRBV9 and TRBJ1-1; D gene uncertain. Trimming took 3 bases from V and 1 from J, leaving 19 bases between them. Germline V gene data show CDR1 as SGDLS and CDR2 as YYNGEE. This CDR3 contains 17 residues. CDR3 in amino acids: CASSADRTQDWNTEAFF. In nucleotides, the CDR3 is TGTGCCAGCAGCGCCGATCGGACGCAGGATTGGAACACTGAAGCTTTCTTT.

This clone has just one count. The chain uses TRBV7-3 and TRBJ2-7, with 10 bases identical to TRBD2. The V gene's germline CDR1 is SGHTA and CDR2 FQGTGA. The V gene end was trimmed by 3 bases and the J gene end by 3 bases; junction bases not matched to a gene: 11. The CDR3 spans 17 residues. CDR3 residues: CASSFHEGLAANYEQYF. The DNA for the CDR3 is TGTGCCAGCAGCTTCCACGAAGGACTAGCGGCGAACTACGAGCAGTACTTC.

The V call is TRBV2, the J call TRBJ1-1; TRBD1 matches at 11 bases. With V trimmed by 6 bases and J by 7 bases, 7 bases remained unmatched. CDR1 and CDR2 from the germline V gene are SNHLY and FYNNEI. This CDR3 has 14 residues. The CDR3 protein is CASREDRGRVEAFF. In DNA, the CDR3 is TGTGCCAGCAGAGAGGACAGGGGGCGGGTTGAAGCTTTCTTT.

This sequence joins TRBV7-9 and TRBJ2-2; the D gene is possibly TRBD2 (6 bases). V gave up 0 bases and J gave up 1 base, with 18 bases separating them. Per the germline V gene, CDR1 is SEHNR and CDR2 is FQNEAQ (reference sequence). The CDR3 extends over 19 amino acids. Here the CDR3 DNA reads TGTGCCAGCAGCTTAGCCCTGCCCATGATGGGAGGGAACACCGGGGAGCTGTTTTTT. Residues: CASSLALPMMGGNTGELFF.

The chain has TRBV9 and TRBJ2-1; no definite D call. Per germline, CDR1 SGDLS and CDR2 YYNGEE. The CDR3 length is 13 residues. V was trimmed by 4 bases and J by 7 bases, leaving 12 bases between them. CDR3 DNA: TGTGCCAGCAGCCCAGACCTTCAGAATGAGCAGTTCTTC. Amino acid sequence: CASSPDLQNEQFF.

This chain connects TRBV2 to TRBJ1-2; D not resolved. The CDR3 totals 16 residues. Per the germline V gene, CDR1 is SNHLY and CDR2 is FYNNEI. V lost 7 bases, J lost 0 bases, and 18 bases lay in between. CDR3 sequence (DNA): TGTGCCAGCACCAGAACCAACGGATCAACTAACTATGGCTACACCTTC. It yields the protein CASTRTNGSTNYGYTF.

In this sample, this clone turned up once. The chain has TRBV27 and TRBJ2-4; no reliable D call. The germline V and J ends were trimmed by 0 bases and 7 bases, with 10 bases remaining between them. Germline V gene lookup returns CDR1 MNHEY and CDR2 SMNVEV (reference sequence). The CDR3 covers 14 residues. CDR3 DNA sequence: TGTGCCAGCAGTTTATCGGCCCCCGGGAACATTCAGTACTTC. Translating gives CASSLSAPGNIQYF.

V is TRBV3-1 (or the pseudogene TRBV3-2) and J is TRBJ2-7; no clear D. The CDR3 contains 11 residues. Per germline, CDR1 LGHDT and CDR2 YNNKEL (reference sequence). V was cut by 4 bases and J by 4 bases, with 5 bases left in between. CDR3 sequence reads: CASSLQYEQYF. In nucleotides, the CDR3 is TGTGCCAGCAGCCTTCAGTACGAGCAGTACTTC.

The chain links TRBV5-4 to TRBJ2-2; TRBD1 is a possible D gene (6 bases). This CDR3 is built from 17 residues. Trimming took 0 bases from V and 4 from J, leaving 16 bases between them. Germline V gene lookup returns CDR1 SGHNT and CDR2 YYREEE (reference sequence). The CDR3 region is CASSLGWGQGSTGELFF. In nucleotides, the CDR3 is TGTGCCAGCAGCTTGGGATGGGGTCAGGGGAGCACCGGGGAGCTGTTTTTT.

The gene calls are TRBV25-1 and TRBJ2-1; 8 bases are a match to TRBD1. The CDR3 is 17 amino acids. J gave up 2 bases and V 5 bases, and 11 bases lay outside the gene matches. Germline V gene sequence: CDR1 MGHDK, CDR2 SYGVNS. CDR3 sequence reads: CASSPDRGVLTYNEQFF. The CDR3 DNA reads TGTGCCAGCAGTCCCGACAGGGGAGTTCTGACCTACAATGAGCAGTTCTTC.

V and J are TRBV4-1 and TRBJ2-1; D remains ambiguous. The CDR3 runs to 18 residues. Germline V gene data show CDR1 as MGHRA and CDR2 as YSYEKL. V was cut by 3 bases and J by 0 bases, with 18 bases left in between. The CDR3 DNA sequence: TGCGCCAGCAGCCAGCCCGCGACCGACAACCACTCCTACAATGAGCAGTTCTTC. Amino acids: CASSQPATDNHSYNEQFF.

The genes are TRBV5-1 and TRBJ1-3; maybe TRBD1 (6 bases). CDR1 is SGHRS, CDR2 YFSETQ, per germline. CDR3 length: 16 amino acids. V lost 0 bases and J lost 2, with 12 bases in between. The DNA of the CDR3 is TGCGCCAGCAGCTTGGCAGGGGCCGCGGCTGGAAACACCATATATTTT. It yields the protein CASSLAGAAAGNTIYF.

The chain couples TRBV6-2 or TRBV6-3 to TRBJ1-1, with a tentative D call TRBD1 (5 bases). The V gene lost 2 bases and the J gene lost 1 base, with 14 bases spanning the gap. From germline, CDR1 is MNHEY and CDR2 SVGEGT. The CDR3 is made up of 16 amino acids. CDR3 loop: CASSYLPGTANTEAFF. CDR3 sequence (DNA): TGTGCCAGCAGTTACCTCCCCGGGACGGCGAACACTGAAGCTTTCTTT.

The DNA of the CDR3 is TGTGCCAGCTCACTGGCACAGGGGGCCTCCTACGAGCAGTACTTC. Protein sequence: CASSLAQGASYEQYF. J is TRBJ2-7 and V is TRBV18; 9 bases are shared with TRBD1. Looked up from germline, CDR1 is KGHSH and CDR2 is LQKENI. The CDR3 has 15 amino acids. Germline trimming cut 4 bases from V and 0 bases from J; bases unmatched to any gene: 4.

V and J are TRBV28 and TRBJ1-5; 8 bases line up with TRBD1. Unmatched junction bases numbered 11, after V lost 6 bases and J lost 4 bases. This CDR3 has 16 amino acids. CDR1 and CDR2 (germline): MDHEN, SYDVKM. The CDR3 region is CASRATGTGGNQPQHF. CDR3 bases: TGTGCCAGCAGGGCAACCGGGACAGGAGGAAATCAGCCCCAGCATTTT.

The DNA for the CDR3 is TGTGCCAGTAGCGCCACAACGAACAATGAGCAGTTCTTC. This encodes CASSATTNNEQFF. The rearrangement joins TRBV19 to TRBJ2-1; D uncertain. This CDR3 has 13 amino acids. V lost 6 bases to trimming and J lost 5 bases, with 11 bases between them. Germline V lookup: CDR1 LNHDA, CDR2 SQIVND (reference sequence).

The chain is built from TRBV2 and TRBJ1-1; possibly TRBD1 for D (6 bases). Germline CDR1 and CDR2: SNHLY and FYNNEI. CDR3 length: 15 residues. With 3 bases removed from V and 3 bases from J, the gap between germline ends came to 14 bases. This CDR3 is CASSEGGRRDTEAFF. The CDR3 nucleotides are TGTGCCAGCAGTGAGGGGGGGCGGCGTGACACTGAAGCTTTCTTT.

The rearrangement uses TRBV28 and TRBJ2-7; 8 bases align to TRBD1. V shed 0 bases and J 0 bases; nucleotides not matched to a gene: 10. The CDR3 is 18 residues long. Germline V lookup: CDR1 MDHEN, CDR2 SYDVKM. In DNA, the CDR3 is TGTGCCAGCAGTTTATGGGACAGGGTGGGGACCCACTCCTACGAGCAGTACTTC. It specifies CASSLWDRVGTHSYEQYF.